Included here is one T cell receptor (beta chain) sequence, with context. Its target is not known. This CDR3 is 17 amino acids long. The trim removed 3 bases at V and 3 bases at J, leaving 7 bases unmatched. The germline gives CDR1 LGHDT, CDR2 YNNKEL (reference sequence). The sample originates from a study of response to subunit inactivated influenza vaccine. TCRdb re-analysed the RT-PCR reads in MiXCR, keeping a single row per CDR3 protein. The sample has 500,000 to 600,000 distinct CDR3 sequences, approximately 14% seen once. General observations from the study: Only a handful of new T cells, the authors suggested, are recruited with each seasonal influenza vaccination.

Here the sequenced sample was PBMCs from blood, taken about 12 days after vaccination. This TCR came from a man aged 45 to 65 who received an inactivated influenza vaccine. V is TRBV3-1 and J is TRBJ2-3, with 12 bases lining up with TRBD2. The CDR3 protein is CASSHERLAGVTDTQYF. In nucleotides, the CDR3 is TGTGCCAGCAGCCACGAGCGACTAGCGGGAGTAACAGATACGCAGTATTTT.